This T cell receptor (beta chain) appears in the sequencing data of a study of blood T cell repertoires in COVID-19. Repertoires were generated with immunoSEQ multiplex PCR, while TCRdb's copy carries only in-frame clones and drops some. The sample lists tens of thousands of clones; around 83% were seen once. Germline-derived CDR1 and CDR2 are MDHEN and SYDVKM. V lost 4 bases to trimming and J lost 12 bases, with 15 bases between them. The CDR3 length is 13 residues. Sequenced input: peripheral blood. The receptor was derived from a woman aged 70-85 years in a cohort sampled during active COVID-19. The chain uses TRBV28 and TRBJ1-4; D is uncertain. CDR3 region: CASSSPGFAELFF. The CDR3 coding sequence is TGTGCCAGCAGTTCCCCGGGGTTTGCGGAACTGTTTTTT.